This TCR beta chain was recorded in a study of vaccination effects on CD4 cells after COVID-19. Study background: Samples were collected from a few convalescent patients early and late following vaccination. It was a median of 72 days after the second dose that post-vaccine samples were obtained. Some 2 million PBMC were seeded per well and grown in the presence of roughly 10 IU/ml IL-2 and 9.5 to 10 ug/ml peptides. Study observations and caveats: Among infection- and vaccine-induced clones, marked clonal contraction occurred late after vaccination.

Clones were sequenced by immunoSEQ multiplex PCR, and TCRdb holds only the in-frame ones, with some missing. The top ten clones hold 5% to 6.5% of a sample with 45,000 to 55,000 clones, about 70% of them seen once. CDR1 is DFQATT and CDR2 is SNEGSKA in the germline V gene (reference sequence). The CDR3 length is 15 residues. With 3 bases removed from V and 0 bases from J, the gap between germline ends came to 12 bases. With nine to eleven days of culture completed, CD4+ T cells were isolated. Convalescent patients had PCR-confirmed SARS-CoV-2 infection between March and December 2020. Each participant received a vaccine that was either BNT162b2 or mRNA-1273, given as two doses. On this clone itself: Its antigen remains unidentified.

Specimen: CD4+ T cells from PBMCs cultured without peptide, collected after COVID-19 vaccination. This chain links TRBV20-1 with TRBJ2-4; no clear D gene. The receptor's source is a human donor who had a prior SARS-CoV-2 infection. DNA for the CDR3: TGCAGTGCTAGTCGACCGCTCGGAGCCAAAAACATTCAGTACTTC. This codes for CSASRPLGAKNIQYF.